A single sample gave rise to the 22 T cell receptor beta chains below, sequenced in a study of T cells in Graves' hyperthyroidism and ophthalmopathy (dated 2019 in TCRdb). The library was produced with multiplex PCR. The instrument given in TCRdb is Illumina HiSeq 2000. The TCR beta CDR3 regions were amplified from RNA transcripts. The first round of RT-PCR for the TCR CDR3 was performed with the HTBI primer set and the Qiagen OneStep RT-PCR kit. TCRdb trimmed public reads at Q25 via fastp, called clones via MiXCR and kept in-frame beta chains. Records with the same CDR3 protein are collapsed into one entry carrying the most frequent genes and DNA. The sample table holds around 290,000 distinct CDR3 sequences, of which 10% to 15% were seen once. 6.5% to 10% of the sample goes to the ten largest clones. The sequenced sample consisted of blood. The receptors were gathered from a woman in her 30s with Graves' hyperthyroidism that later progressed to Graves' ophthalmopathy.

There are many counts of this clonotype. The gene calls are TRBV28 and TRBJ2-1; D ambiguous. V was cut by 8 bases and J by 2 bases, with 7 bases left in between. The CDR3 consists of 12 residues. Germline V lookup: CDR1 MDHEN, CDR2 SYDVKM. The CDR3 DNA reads TGTGCCAGCGGAACTACCTACAATGAGCAGTTCTTC. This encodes CASGTTYNEQFF.

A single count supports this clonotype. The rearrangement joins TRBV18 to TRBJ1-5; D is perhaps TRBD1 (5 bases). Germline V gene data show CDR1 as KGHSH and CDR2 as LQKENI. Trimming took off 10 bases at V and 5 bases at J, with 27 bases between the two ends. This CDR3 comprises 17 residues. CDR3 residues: CANSPTGRGMGDQPQHF. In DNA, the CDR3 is TGTGCCAACTCCCCTACGGGGCGTGGAATGGGAGATCAGCCCCAGCATTTT.

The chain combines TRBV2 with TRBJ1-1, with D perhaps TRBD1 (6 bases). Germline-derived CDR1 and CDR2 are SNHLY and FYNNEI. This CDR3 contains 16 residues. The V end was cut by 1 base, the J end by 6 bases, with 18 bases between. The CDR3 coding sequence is TGTGCCAGCAGTGAAGTGCCAGGGGTGTGGGGTTCTGAAGCTTTCTTT. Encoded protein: CASSEVPGVWGSEAFF. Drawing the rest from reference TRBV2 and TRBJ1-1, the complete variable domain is EPEVTQTPSHQVTQMGQEVILRCVPISNHLYFYWYRQILGQKVEFLVSFYNNEISEKSEIFDDQFSVERPDGSNFTLKIRSTKLEDSAMYFCASSEVPGVWGSEAFFGQGTRLTVV.

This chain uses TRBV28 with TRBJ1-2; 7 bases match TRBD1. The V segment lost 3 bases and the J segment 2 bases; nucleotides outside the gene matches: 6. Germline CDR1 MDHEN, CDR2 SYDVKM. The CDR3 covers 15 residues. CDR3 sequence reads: CASSFHRGLNYGYTF. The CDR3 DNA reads TGTGCCAGCAGTTTTCATAGGGGGCTGAACTATGGCTACACCTTC.

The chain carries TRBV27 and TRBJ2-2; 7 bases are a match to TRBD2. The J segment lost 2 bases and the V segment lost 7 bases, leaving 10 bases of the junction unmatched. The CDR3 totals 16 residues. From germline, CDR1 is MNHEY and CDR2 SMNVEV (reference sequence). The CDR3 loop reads CASTPAAGVNTGELFF. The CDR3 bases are TGTGCCAGCACCCCTGCGGCGGGAGTTAACACCGGGGAGCTGTTTTTT.

The CDR3 nucleotides read TGTGCCAGCAGCTTTGGTGGTCGGAGCGGGGCGGGCGGGGAGCTGTTTTTT. Translation gives CASSFGGRSGAGGELFF. J is TRBJ2-2 and V is TRBV5-8; 7 nucleotides line up with TRBD2. The CDR3 is made up of 17 amino acids. Per the germline V gene, CDR1 is SGHTS and CDR2 is YDEGEE. V lost 2 bases to trimming and J lost 7 bases; unmatched junction nucleotides: 14.

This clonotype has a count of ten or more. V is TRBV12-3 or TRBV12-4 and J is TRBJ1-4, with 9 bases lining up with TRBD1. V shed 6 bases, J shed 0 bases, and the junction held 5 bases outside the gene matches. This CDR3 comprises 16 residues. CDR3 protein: CASSTGGAATNEKLFF. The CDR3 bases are TGTGCCAGCAGCACAGGGGGCGCCGCAACTAATGAAAAACTGTTTTTT.

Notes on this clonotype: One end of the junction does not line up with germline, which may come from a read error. Here the CDR3 DNA reads TGTGCCAGCAGTGAATCGGGGCGCGATGGCTACGCCTTC. It specifies CASSESGRDGYAF. This rearrangement joins TRBV6-1 to TRBJ1-2; D might be TRBD1 (5 bases). The germline V gene encodes CDR1 MNHNS and CDR2 SASEGT. The length of the CDR3 is 13 residues.

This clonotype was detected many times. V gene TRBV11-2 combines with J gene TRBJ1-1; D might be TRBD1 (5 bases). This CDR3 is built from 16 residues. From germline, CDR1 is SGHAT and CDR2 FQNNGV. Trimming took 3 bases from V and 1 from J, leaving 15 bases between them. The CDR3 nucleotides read TGTGCCAGCAGCTTTGGACTCTCCCAGGGGAACACTGAAGCTTTCTTT. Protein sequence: CASSFGLSQGNTEAFF.

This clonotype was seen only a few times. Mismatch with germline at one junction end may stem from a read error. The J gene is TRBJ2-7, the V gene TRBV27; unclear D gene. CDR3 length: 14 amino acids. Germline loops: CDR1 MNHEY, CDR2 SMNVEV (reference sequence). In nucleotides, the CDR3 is TGTGCCGGCAGTTTTTCGGGCTCTTCCTACGAGCAGTACTTC. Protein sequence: CAGSFSGSSYEQYF.

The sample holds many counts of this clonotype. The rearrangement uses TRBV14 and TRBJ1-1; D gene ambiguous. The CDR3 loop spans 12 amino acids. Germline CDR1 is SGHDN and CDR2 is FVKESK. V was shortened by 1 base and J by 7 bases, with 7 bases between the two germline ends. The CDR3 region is CASSQVRIEAFF. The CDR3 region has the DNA TGTGCCAGCAGCCAAGTGAGAATTGAAGCTTTCTTT.

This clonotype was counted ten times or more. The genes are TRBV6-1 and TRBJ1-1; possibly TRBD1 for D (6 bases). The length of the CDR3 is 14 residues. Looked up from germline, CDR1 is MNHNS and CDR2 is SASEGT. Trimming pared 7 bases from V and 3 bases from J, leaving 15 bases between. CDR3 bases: TGTGCCAGCATCTCCGACAGGTTTTACACTGAAGCTTTCTTT. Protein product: CASISDRFYTEAFF.

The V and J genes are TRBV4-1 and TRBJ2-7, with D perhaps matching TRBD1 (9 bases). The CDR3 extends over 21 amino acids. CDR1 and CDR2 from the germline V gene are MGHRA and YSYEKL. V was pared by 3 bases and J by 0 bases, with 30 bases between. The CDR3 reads CASSHQPGQGLERISSYEQYF. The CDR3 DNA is TGCGCCAGCAGCCACCAACCGGGACAGGGACTAGAGCGGATAAGCTCCTACGAGCAGTACTTC.

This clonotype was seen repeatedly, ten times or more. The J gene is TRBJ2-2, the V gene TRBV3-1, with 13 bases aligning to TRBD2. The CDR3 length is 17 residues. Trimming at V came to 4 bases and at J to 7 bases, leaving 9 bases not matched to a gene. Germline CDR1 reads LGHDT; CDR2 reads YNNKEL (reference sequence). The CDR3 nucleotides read TGTGCCAGCAGCCCCCGAATGGGACTAGCGGGAAACGGGGAGCTGTTTTTT. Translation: CASSPRMGLAGNGELFF.

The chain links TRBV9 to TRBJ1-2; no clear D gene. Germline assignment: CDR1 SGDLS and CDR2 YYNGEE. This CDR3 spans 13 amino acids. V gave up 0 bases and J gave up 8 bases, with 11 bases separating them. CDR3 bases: TGTGCCAGCAGCGTAGACGAGGGCCGCGGCTACACCTTC. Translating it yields CASSVDEGRGYTF.

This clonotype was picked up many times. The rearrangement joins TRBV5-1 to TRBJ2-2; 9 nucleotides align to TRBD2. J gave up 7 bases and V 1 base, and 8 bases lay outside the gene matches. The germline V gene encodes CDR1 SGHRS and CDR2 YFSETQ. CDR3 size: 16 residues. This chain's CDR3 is CASSLSPSGNVGELFF. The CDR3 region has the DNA TGCGCCAGCAGCTTGAGCCCTAGCGGGAATGTCGGGGAGCTGTTTTTT.

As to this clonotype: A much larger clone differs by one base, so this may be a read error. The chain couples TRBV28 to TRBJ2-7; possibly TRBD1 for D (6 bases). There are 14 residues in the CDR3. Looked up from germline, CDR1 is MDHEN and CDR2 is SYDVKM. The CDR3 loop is CTSSPDRLSHEQYF. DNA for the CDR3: TGTACCAGCAGTCCCGACAGGTTGAGCCACGAGCAGTACTTC.

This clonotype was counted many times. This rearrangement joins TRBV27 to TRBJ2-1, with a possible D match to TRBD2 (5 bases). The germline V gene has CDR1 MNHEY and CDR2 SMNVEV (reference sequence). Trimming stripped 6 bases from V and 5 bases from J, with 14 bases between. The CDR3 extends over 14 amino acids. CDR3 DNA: TGTGCCAGCAGCGCACGCCGCGGGCACAATGAGCAGTTCTTC. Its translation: CASSARRGHNEQFF.

CDR3 nucleotide sequence: TGTGCCAGCAGCCAAGATGGGACAACACAGTACTTC. Residues: CASSQDGTTQYF. The V and J genes are TRBV14 and TRBJ2-5, with a possible D match to TRBD1 (6 bases). Germline V CDR1 and CDR2: SGHDN, FVKESK. The CDR3 is made up of 12 amino acids. V was shortened by 0 bases and J by 11 bases, with 10 bases between the two germline ends.

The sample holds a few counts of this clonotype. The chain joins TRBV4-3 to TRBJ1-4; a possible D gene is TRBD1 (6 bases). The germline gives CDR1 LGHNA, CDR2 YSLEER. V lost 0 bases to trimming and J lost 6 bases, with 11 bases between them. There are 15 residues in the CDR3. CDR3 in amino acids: CASSQDVQGYEKLFF. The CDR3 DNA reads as TGCGCCAGCAGCCAAGACGTACAGGGCTATGAAAAACTGTTTTTT.

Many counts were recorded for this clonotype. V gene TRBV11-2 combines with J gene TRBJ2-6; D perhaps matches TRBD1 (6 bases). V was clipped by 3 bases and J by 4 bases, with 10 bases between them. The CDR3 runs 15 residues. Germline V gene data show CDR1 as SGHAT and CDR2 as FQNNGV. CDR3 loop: CASSFRGAGANVLTF. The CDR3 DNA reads TGTGCCAGCAGCTTCAGGGGAGCAGGGGCCAACGTCCTGACTTTC.

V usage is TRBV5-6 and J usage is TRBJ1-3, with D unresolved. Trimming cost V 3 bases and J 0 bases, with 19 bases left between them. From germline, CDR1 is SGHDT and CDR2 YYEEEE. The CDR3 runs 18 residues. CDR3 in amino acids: CASSWMLEGGNSGNTIYF. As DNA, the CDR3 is TGTGCCAGCAGCTGGATGCTGGAGGGCGGAAACTCTGGAAACACCATATATTTT.